Below are 18 T cell receptor beta chains sequenced from a single sample in a study of T-cell memory formation after mild COVID-19. Each CDR3 protein gets one entry after TCRdb re-called the 5' RACE reads with MiXCR. The table has 170,000 or so distinct CDR3 sequences, 25% to 40% seen once. The sample comprised PBMCs or a T cell subset sorted from them (not recorded which). The receptors come from an adult woman who had mild COVID-19 (a few samples of this study predate the infection). Cell type and time point are not known.

The chain carries TRBV13 and TRBJ2-7; D might be TRBD1 (5 bases). Looked up from germline, CDR1 is PRHDT and CDR2 is FYEKMQ (reference sequence). The V gene lost 5 bases and the J gene lost 6 bases, with 14 bases spanning the gap. This CDR3 has 13 residues. CDR3 residues: CASSLPQGGEQYF. DNA of the CDR3: TGTGCCAGCAGCCTCCCCCAGGGTGGCGAGCAGTACTTC.

J is TRBJ1-5 and V is TRBV5-1; 7 positions match TRBD1. Trimming at V came to 4 bases and at J to 3 bases, leaving 7 bases not matched to a gene. The V gene's germline CDR1 is SGHRS and CDR2 YFSETQ. The CDR3 is made up of 15 amino acids. CDR3 sequence: CASSPVTGNNQPQHF. The CDR3 nucleotides read TGCGCCAGCAGCCCCGTGACAGGGAACAATCAGCCCCAGCATTTT.

This clonotype turned up a few times. A read error may produce the germline difference seen at one junction end. This chain uses TRBV5-5 with TRBJ1-5; D not resolved. The CDR3 has 13 residues. CDR1 and CDR2 (germline): SGHKS, YYEKEE (reference sequence). CDR3 bases: TGTGCCAGCAGTTTGGCCCATGGTCAGCCCCAGCATTTT. It yields the protein CASSLAHGQPQHF.

V gene TRBV7-2 combines with J gene TRBJ2-7; TRBD2 is a possible D gene (6 bases). The CDR3 spans 13 residues. Trimming removed 5 bases from V and 7 bases from J, with 15 bases in between. Germline V CDR1 and CDR2: SGHTA, FQGNSA. The CDR3 coding sequence is TGTGCCAGCAGCCCTCCCGGGGGACGAGAGCAGTACTTC. This translates into CASSPPGGREQYF.

The table lists this clonotype with a few counts. The chain employs TRBV10-3 and TRBJ1-6; D not certain. Trimming removed 3 bases at V and 9 bases at J, with 15 bases between. Germline assignment: CDR1 ENHRY and CDR2 SYGVKD. The CDR3 length is 15 residues. In nucleotides, the CDR3 is TGTGCCATCAGTGACGAGGGCGGGAAAGGTTCACCCCTCCACTTT. It translates to CAISDEGGKGSPLHF.

The J gene is TRBJ1-2, the V gene TRBV5-1; tentative D call: TRBD1 (6 bases). The CDR3 is 14 residues long. Germline V CDR1 and CDR2: SGHRS, YFSETQ. Trimming removed 4 bases from V and 4 bases from J, with 14 bases in between. The CDR3 DNA reads TGCGCCAGCAGCCTCGCAGGGGAGGTCTATGGCTACACCTTC. This encodes CASSLAGEVYGYTF.

The chain links TRBV6-5 to TRBJ2-3, with TRBD1 matching over 10 bases. Germline CDR1 MNHEY, CDR2 SVGAGI. With 5 bases clipped from V and 2 bases from J, the junction kept 4 bases outside the gene matches. The CDR3 runs to 15 residues. CDR3 sequence reads: CASSRQGAFTDTQYF. The CDR3 DNA follows: TGTGCCAGCAGTAGACAGGGGGCCTTCACAGATACGCAGTATTTT.

Within the sample, this clonotype is medium-sized. J is TRBJ2-3 and V is TRBV7-9; D is perhaps TRBD2 (5 bases). The V gene lost 9 bases and the J gene lost 4 bases, with 5 bases spanning the gap. CDR3 length: 10 amino acids. Germline CDR1 is SEHNR and CDR2 is FQNEAQ (reference sequence). The CDR3 DNA sequence: TGTGCCAGTAGCGCAGATACGCAGTATTTT. Amino acids: CASSADTQYF.

This chain joins TRBV7-9 and TRBJ2-1; D possibly uses TRBD1 or TRBD2 (6 bases each). The V end lost 5 bases, the J end lost 7 bases, and 18 bases lay between the germline ends. Germline V gene lookup returns CDR1 SEHNR and CDR2 FQNEAQ (reference sequence). The CDR3 is 15 residues long. In DNA, the CDR3 is TGTGCCAGCAGCACAAGACAGGCTGGGGGGAATGAGCAGTTCTTC. Protein product: CASSTRQAGGNEQFF.

This clonotype was counted only a few times. The CDR3 protein is CASSQLKNTEAFF. The CDR3 bases are TGTGCCAGCAGCCAGTTGAAGAACACTGAAGCTTTCTTT. The genes are TRBV3-1 and TRBJ1-1; no clear D gene. CDR3 length: 13 amino acids. Trimming took 3 bases from V and 1 from J, leaving 6 bases between them. Germline-derived CDR1 and CDR2 are LGHDT and YNNKEL (reference sequence).

This clonotype occurred a few times. The chain combines TRBV29-1 with TRBJ2-6; D is perhaps TRBD2 (5 bases). The germline V gene has CDR1 SQVTM and CDR2 ANQGSEA. The length of the CDR3 is 15 residues. The germline V and J ends were trimmed by 2 bases and 0 bases, with 8 bases remaining between them. The CDR3 is CSVERRNSGANVLTF. Written as DNA, the CDR3 is TGCAGCGTTGAACGGAGGAACTCTGGGGCCAACGTCCTGACTTTC. The whole variable domain, filled in from reference TRBV29-1 and TRBJ2-6, reads SAVISQKPSRDICQRGTSLTIQCQVDSQVTMMFWYRQQPGQSLTLIATANQGSEATYESGFVIDKFPISRPNLTFSTLTVSNMSPEDSSIYLCSVERRNSGANVLTFGAGSRLTVL.

This clonotype was detected a few times. The chain couples TRBV7-8 to TRBJ2-1; D gene unclear. CDR3 size: 13 residues. The germline V gene has CDR1 SGHVS and CDR2 FQNEAQ. Deletions cut 4 bases from V and 6 bases from J, with 10 bases between. As DNA, the CDR3 is TGTGCCAGCAGCTCCCCGCTTAGCAATGAGCAGTTCTTC. Its protein product is CASSSPLSNEQFF.

The rearrangement links TRBV28 to TRBJ1-2; 7 positions agree with TRBD1. The V gene's germline CDR1 is MDHEN and CDR2 SYDVKM. This CDR3 comprises 15 residues. Losses at the gene ends were 3 bases for V and 4 bases for J; bases not matched to a gene: 8. CDR3 DNA sequence: TGTGCCAGCAGTTTTTTACAGGGGCGAAGCTATGGCTACACCTTC. This encodes CASSFLQGRSYGYTF.

The genes are TRBV4-2 and TRBJ2-1; D is unclear. This CDR3 comprises 16 residues. Germline values: CDR1 LGHNA, CDR2 YNFKEQ. Trimming cost V 3 bases and J 1 base, with 13 bases left between them. As DNA, the CDR3 is TGTGCCAGCAGCCAGATTAAGGGCGGATCCTACAATGAGCAGTTCTTC. Protein sequence: CASSQIKGGSYNEQFF.

This clonotype was counted only a few times. The chain recombines TRBV12-3 or TRBV12-4 with TRBJ2-7, with 8 nucleotides matching TRBD2. CDR3 length: 16 residues. V dropped 3 bases and J dropped 5; count of bases not matched to a gene: 12. This chain's CDR3 is CASSFDRSGSLNEQYF. CDR3 in DNA: TGTGCCAGCAGTTTTGACCGGAGCGGGAGTCTCAACGAGCAGTACTTC.

This clonotype showed up just a few times. The J gene is TRBJ2-1, the V gene TRBV7-9; possible D gene TRBD2, 6 bases. Deletions cut 1 base from V and 2 bases from J, with 12 bases between. The V gene's germline CDR1 is SEHNR and CDR2 FQNEAQ (reference sequence). CDR3 size: 16 residues. CDR3: CASSLGGSGPYNEQFF. Written as DNA, the CDR3 is TGTGCCAGCAGCTTAGGTGGTAGCGGCCCCTACAATGAGCAGTTCTTC.

The chain combines TRBV12-3 or TRBV12-4 with TRBJ2-2; D may match TRBD1 or TRBD2 (5 bases each). Trimming took off 6 bases at V and 3 bases at J, with 14 bases between the two ends. This CDR3 is 15 amino acids long. The CDR3 nucleotides are TGTGCCAGCAGCCTAACGGGACCTTACACCGGGGAGCTGTTTTTT. Its protein is CASSLTGPYTGELFF.

V usage is TRBV19 and J usage is TRBJ2-7; TRBD2 aligns across 16 bases. Germline V CDR1 and CDR2: LNHDA, SQIVND (reference sequence). The CDR3 totals 18 residues. After removal of 3 bases from V and 0 bases from J, the junction contained 5 bases not matched to a gene. The CDR3 DNA is TGTGCCAGTAGTATGTTGGGACTAGCGGGAGGGGGCTCCTACGAGCAGTACTTC. Translation: CASSMLGLAGGGSYEQYF.